Listed here are 20 T cell receptor beta chains from one sample, sequenced in a study of neurological immune-mediated disorders. TCRdb independently ran MiXCR on the 5' RACE reads; one entry per CDR3 protein. This table has tens of thousands of distinct CDR3 sequences, about a sixth appearing once. Material for sequencing was PBMCs. These receptors came from a woman aged 40 to 50 in good health.

The table lists this clonotype with many counts. The rearrangement uses TRBV18 and TRBJ2-5; the D gene could be TRBD1 or TRBD2 (6 bases each). The V gene lost 7 bases and the J gene lost 4 bases, with 13 bases spanning the gap. The CDR3 loop spans 13 amino acids. CDR1 KGHSH and CDR2 LQKENI come from the germline V gene. The CDR3 coding sequence is TGTGCCAGCTGTTCCGAGGGGGGAGAGACCCAGTACTTC. This codes for CASCSEGGETQYF.

Comments on this clonotype: A read error may produce the germline difference seen at one junction end. The chain is built from TRBV5-5 and TRBJ1-1; 7 positions match TRBD1. CDR1 SGHKS and CDR2 YYEKEE come from the germline V gene (reference sequence). This CDR3 region has 14 residues. For the CDR3, the DNA is TGTGCCTGCAGCTTGGGACAGATGAACACTGAAGCTTTCTTT. This sequence encodes CACSLGQMNTEAFF.

This clonotype was detected ten times or more. The rearrangement joins TRBV5-1 to TRBJ1-1, with 7 bases matching TRBD1. Germline V gene lookup returns CDR1 SGHRS and CDR2 YFSETQ. This CDR3 comprises 14 residues. V lost 6 bases to trimming and J lost 1 base; unmatched junction nucleotides: 6. The CDR3 loop is CASTPQGGNTEAFF. The CDR3 region has the DNA TGCGCCAGCACCCCCCAGGGGGGGAACACTGAAGCTTTCTTT.

Ten or more counts support this clonotype. The chain links TRBV28 to TRBJ1-5; no clear D. The CDR3 is made up of 15 amino acids. The V end lost 2 bases, the J end lost 4 bases, and 12 bases lay between the germline ends. Germline assignment: CDR1 MDHEN and CDR2 SYDVKM. The CDR3: CASSLKGLGNQPQHF. Here the CDR3 DNA reads TGTGCCAGCAGTTTAAAGGGCTTAGGAAATCAGCCCCAGCATTTT.

This clonotype has ten or more counts. This chain connects TRBV2 to TRBJ2-7, with a weak D call TRBD1 (6 bases). The germline CDR1 and CDR2 sequences are SNHLY and FYNNEI. Trimming removed 6 bases from V and 1 base from J, with 10 bases in between. CDR3 length: 13 residues. DNA for the CDR3: TGTGCCAGCAGGATGGACAGTTCCTACGAGCAGTACGTC. Amino acid sequence: CASRMDSSYEQYV.

The CDR3 region is CASSYQRGDHEQFF. The DNA for the CDR3 is TGCGCCAGCAGCTACCAGCGGGGGGACCATGAGCAGTTCTTC. The rearrangement uses TRBV5-1 and TRBJ2-1; 9 bases line up with TRBD2. The CDR3 covers 14 residues. J gave up 8 bases and V 3 bases, and 6 bases lay outside the gene matches. Germline values: CDR1 SGHRS, CDR2 YFSETQ.

This clonotype was detected ten times or more. The chain employs TRBV6-2 or TRBV6-3 and TRBJ2-7; tentative D call: TRBD2 (7 bases). The CDR3 extends over 14 amino acids. Germline assignment: CDR1 MNHEY and CDR2 SVGEGT. V gave up 2 bases and J gave up 2 bases, with 10 bases separating them. This chain's CDR3 is CASSYEGGTYEQYV. In nucleotides, the CDR3 is TGTGCCAGCAGTTACGAGGGGGGGACCTACGAGCAGTACGTC.

This clonotype showed up many times. The chain uses TRBV20-1 and TRBJ1-2; 7 bases fit TRBD1. V was pared by 1 base and J by 5 bases, with 7 bases of the junction left unmatched. The germline CDR1 and CDR2 sequences are DFQATT and SNEGSKA (reference sequence). CDR3 size: 14 residues. The CDR3 sequence is CSARVITGDYGYTF. DNA for the CDR3: TGCAGTGCTAGAGTAATAACAGGGGATTATGGCTACACCTTC.

Ten or more counts support this clonotype. The chain has TRBV25-1 and TRBJ1-2; D ambiguous. There are 14 residues in the CDR3. The V end was cut by 3 bases, the J end by 1 base, with 9 bases between. From germline, CDR1 is MGHDK and CDR2 SYGVNS. The CDR3 sequence is CASSELTSNYGYTF. The CDR3 DNA is TGTGCCAGCAGTGAGCTCACAAGTAACTATGGCTACACCTTC.

The table lists this clonotype with many counts. This rearrangement joins TRBV5-1 to TRBJ2-7, with 9 bases identical to TRBD2. The germline CDR1 and CDR2 sequences are SGHRS and YFSETQ. This CDR3 contains 14 residues. Trimming removed 9 bases from V and 2 bases from J; junction bases left unmatched: 9. CDR3 in DNA: TGCGCCACTCGGGTGGTAGCGGGGGCCTACGAGCAGTACTTC. It specifies CATRVVAGAYEQYF.

There are a few counts of this clonotype. This chain connects TRBV21-1 to TRBJ2-1; TRBD1, the D gene given by the table, was not confirmed from the DNA. TRBV21-1 is termed a pseudogene. There are 16 residues in the CDR3. The CDR3 region has the DNA TGTGCCAGCAGCTCCCTAAGGGTTAATCCCCCCAATGAGCAGTTCTTC. This gives the protein CASSSLRVNPPNEQFF.

The V gene is TRBV5-1, the J gene TRBJ2-1; a weak D match, TRBD2 (5 bases). Trimming left V 0 bases short and J 5 bases short, with 12 bases between. The CDR3 contains 15 residues. The germline V gene has CDR1 SGHRS and CDR2 YFSETQ. The CDR3 sequence: CASSLGPAGDNEQFF. The CDR3 nucleotides are TGCGCCAGCAGCTTGGGGCCCGCCGGGGACAATGAGCAGTTCTTC.

This clonotype has only a few counts. The CDR3 loop is CATSVGGGATDTQYF. CDR3 DNA sequence: TGTGCCACCAGTGTCGGCGGGGGGGCGACAGATACGCAGTATTTT. The gene calls are TRBV24-1 and TRBJ2-3, with 9 bases identical to TRBD2. The CDR3 totals 15 residues. Germline V gene lookup returns CDR1 KGHDR and CDR2 SFDVKD. Losses at the gene ends were 5 bases for V and 3 bases for J; bases not matched to a gene: 5.

This clonotype was picked up many times. The chain joins TRBV7-2 to TRBJ1-5; 9 bases are shared with TRBD1. Germline CDR1 reads SGHTA; CDR2 reads FQGNSA. Trimming cost V 1 base and J 1 base; bases outside gene matches: 8. The CDR3 loop spans 18 amino acids. CDR3 DNA: TGTGCCAGCAGCTTAGTAGCAGGGACAGGGAGGAGCAATCAGCCCCAGCATTTT. As protein: CASSLVAGTGRSNQPQHF.

This clonotype came up many times. This chain links TRBV12-3 or TRBV12-4 with TRBJ2-1; no definite D call. The V and J ends lost 3 bases and 0 bases respectively, with 3 bases between them. The CDR3 has 13 residues. The CDR3 region is CASSLSSYNEQFF. CDR3 sequence (DNA): TGTGCCAGCAGTTTGAGCTCCTACAATGAGCAGTTCTTC.

At least ten counts were recorded for this clonotype. The V gene is TRBV6-1, the J gene TRBJ2-7; the D gene could be TRBD1 or TRBD2 (6 bases each). This CDR3 has 21 amino acids. The germline CDR1 and CDR2 sequences are MNHNS and SASEGT. With 1 base removed from V and 2 bases from J, the gap between germline ends came to 30 bases. CDR3 loop: CASSEVGRRDTLGGIPYEQYV. CDR3 nucleotide sequence: TGTGCCAGCAGTGAAGTGGGGCGTCGGGACACCCTAGGGGGGATACCCTACGAGCAGTACGTC.

By its share, this clonotype is medium-sized. The chain has TRBV10-3 and TRBJ2-3; the match to TRBD2 covers 10 bases. This CDR3 spans 17 amino acids. Germline CDR1 reads ENHRY; CDR2 reads SYGVKD. J lost 7 bases, V lost 3 bases, and 13 bases had no gene match. The CDR3 protein is CAISDPSSGGGLNTQYF. The CDR3, as DNA: TGTGCCATCAGTGACCCATCTAGCGGGGGTGGGTTAAATACGCAGTATTTT.

This clonotype was detected a few times. Just one base apart from a much larger clone, this may be a read error. This chain connects TRBV2 to TRBJ2-1, with 10 bases aligning to TRBD2. V gave up 0 bases and J gave up 0 bases; unmatched junction bases: 11. Germline V lookup: CDR1 SNHLY, CDR2 FYNNEI. The CDR3 has 20 amino acids. In DNA form, the CDR3 reads TGTGCCAGCAGTGAAGCCCCTAGCGGGGGCCTAAGGAGCTCCTACAATGAGCAGTTCTTC. Translated, it gives CASSEAPSGGLRSSYNEQFF.

CDR3 DNA: TGTGCCAGCAATAGACAGGGTATGGATACGCAGTATTTT. Translated, it gives CASNRQGMDTQYF. The chain has TRBV27 and TRBJ2-3; 7 bases map to TRBD1. The CDR3 totals 13 residues. V shed 7 bases and J 6 bases; nucleotides not matched to a gene: 7. Germline values: CDR1 MNHEY, CDR2 SMNVEV (reference sequence).

This clonotype was observed at least ten times. The chain links TRBV20-1 to TRBJ1-1, with 7 bases aligning to TRBD1. This CDR3 is built from 14 residues. CDR1 and CDR2 from the germline V gene are DFQATT and SNEGSKA (reference sequence). J was trimmed by 3 bases and V by 4 bases; bases with no gene match: 8. CDR3 region: CSATLNDRDTEAFF. The CDR3 DNA sequence: TGCAGTGCTACACTTAACGACAGGGACACTGAAGCTTTCTTT.